The 17 T cell receptor beta chains in this list originate from one sample, sequenced in a study of monozygotic twins with inflammatory bowel disease. TCRdb re-analyzed the 5' RACE reads; it lists each CDR3 protein once, without DNA. The sample has roughly 200,000 distinct CDR3 sequences. Sequenced input: blood. The receptors here all came from a human donor with ulcerative colitis or Crohn's disease, or a healthy co-twin of an affected twin (not recorded which).

This chain links TRBV19 with TRBJ2-7; there is no DNA to check the TCRdb D call of TRBD2. This CDR3 contains 13 residues. CDR1 LNHDA and CDR2 SQIVND come from the germline V gene (reference sequence). The CDR3 spells CASSMGLTYGQYF.

This chain connects TRBV7-6 to TRBJ2-7; TCRdb reports TRBD2, a call that lacks DNA to check it against. The germline V gene encodes CDR1 SGHVS and CDR2 FNYEAQ. The length of the CDR3 is 16 residues. CDR3 protein: CASSSISGESPYEQYF. Full variable domain (missing parts from reference TRBV7-6 and TRBJ2-7): GAGVSQSPRYKVTKRGQDVALRCDPISGHVSLYWYRQALGQGPEFLTYFNYEAQQDKSGLPNDRFSAERPEGSISTLTIQRTEQRDSAMYRCASSSISGESPYEQYFGPGTRLTVT.

The gene calls are TRBV30 and TRBJ1-1. Germline V lookup: CDR1 GTSNPN, CDR2 SVGIG (reference sequence). The CDR3 covers 13 residues. The CDR3 here is CAWSGQMNTEAFF.

CDR3 residues: CAWSVKLGAGRNTEAFF. This chain uses TRBV30 with TRBJ1-1; TCRdb reports TRBD1, a call that lacks DNA to check it against. The germline CDR1 and CDR2 sequences are GTSNPN and SVGIG (reference sequence). CDR3 length: 17 amino acids.

The chain links TRBV29-1 to TRBJ2-7; there is no DNA to check the TCRdb D call of TRBD2. The length of the CDR3 is 14 residues. Germline V CDR1 and CDR2: SQVTM, ANQGSEA. CDR3 amino acids: CSALRGRGTYEQYF.

The chain is built from TRBV5-1 and TRBJ2-7; TCRdb names TRBD1, which stays unverified in the absence of DNA. From germline, CDR1 is SGHRS and CDR2 YFSETQ. The CDR3 is 13 amino acids. This CDR3 is CASSARDSYEQYF.

This rearrangement joins TRBV19 to TRBJ1-1; TCRdb designates TRBD1, a call that cannot be tested without DNA. CDR1 and CDR2 from the germline V gene are LNHDA and SQIVND (reference sequence). There are 15 residues in the CDR3. The CDR3 loop reads CASRDPGTGNTEAFF.

V gene TRBV5-1 combines with J gene TRBJ2-1. This CDR3 region has 12 residues. Germline assignment: CDR1 SGHRS and CDR2 YFSETQ. This CDR3 is CASSLSDREQFF. Combining the CDR3 with reference TRBV5-1 and TRBJ2-1 gives the whole variable domain KAGVTQTPRYLIKTRGQQVTLSCSPISGHRSVSWYQQTPGQGLQFLFEYFSETQRNKGNFPGRFSGRQFSNSRSEMNVSTLELGDSALYLCASSLSDREQFFGPGTRLTVL.

The V call is TRBV12-3 or TRBV12-4, the J call TRBJ2-7; TCRdb's assignment of TRBD1 cannot be checked, as there is no DNA. This CDR3 comprises 12 residues. The CDR3 region is CASSWDRPNLYF.

V gene TRBV24-1 combines with J gene TRBJ2-3; TCRdb's D call, TRBD1, is unchecked because there is no DNA. Germline V gene data show CDR1 as KGHDR and CDR2 as SFDVKD. CDR3 length: 16 amino acids. This CDR3 is CATSDSGTGSTDTQYF.

The CDR3 protein is CASSPGGQGGYEQYF. The rearrangement joins TRBV18 to TRBJ2-7; there is no DNA to check the TCRdb D call of TRBD1. In germline, CDR1 is KGHSH, CDR2 LQKENI. The CDR3 has 15 amino acids. The full variable domain, with the rest looked up from reference TRBV18 and TRBJ2-7, is NAGVMQNPRHLVRRRGQEARLRCSPMKGHSHVYWYRQLPEEGLKFMVYLQKENIIDESGMPKERFSAEFPKEGPSILRIQQVVRGDSAAYFCASSPGGQGGYEQYFGPGTRLTVT.

This chain links TRBV7-2 with TRBJ1-3. Germline V gives CDR1 SGHTA, CDR2 FQGNSA. This CDR3 contains 13 residues. The CDR3 spells CASSQGLGNTIYF.

CDR3 protein: CSVDGTVNTEAFF. The chain employs TRBV29-1 and TRBJ1-1; TCRdb designates TRBD1, a call that cannot be tested without DNA. CDR3 length: 13 amino acids. Germline V lookup: CDR1 SQVTM, CDR2 ANQGSEA.

The chain has TRBV24-1 and TRBJ2-1; with no DNA, the TCRdb D assignment of TRBD1 cannot be verified. The CDR3 is made up of 13 amino acids. Germline-derived CDR1 and CDR2 are KGHDR and SFDVKD. The CDR3 loop is CATSEPAQAKQFF.

CDR3 region: CASSFQGAGEETQYF. The chain joins TRBV12-3 or TRBV12-4 to TRBJ2-5; TCRdb returns TRBD2, unconfirmable since there is no DNA. The CDR3 runs to 15 residues.

V usage is TRBV5-6 and J usage is TRBJ2-3. Germline V lookup: CDR1 SGHDT, CDR2 YYEEEE. The CDR3 covers 13 residues. The CDR3 sequence: CASSSLQRDTQYF.

This chain uses TRBV5-4 with TRBJ2-5; TCRdb names TRBD1, which stays unverified in the absence of DNA. This CDR3 spans 13 amino acids. Looked up from germline, CDR1 is SGHNT and CDR2 is YYREEE (reference sequence). The CDR3 here is CASSSPAGETQYF. The whole variable domain, filled in from reference TRBV5-4 and TRBJ2-5, reads ETGVTQSPTHLIKTRGQQVTLRCSSQSGHNTVSWYQQALGQGPQFIFQYYREEENGRGNFPPRFSGLQFPNYSSELNVNALELDDSALYLCASSSPAGETQYFGPGTRLLVL.